The sequence of this TCR beta chain was determined in a study of CD8 T cells in Susac syndrome. Comments on this clonotype: What it binds is unknown.

Study results and caveats: TCR sequencing and HLA analysis covered a relatively small number of individuals.

J gave up 4 bases and V 6 bases, and 13 bases lay outside the gene matches. This CDR3 has 16 amino acids. Germline CDR1 and CDR2: MNHNY and SVGAGI (reference sequence). TCR beta was sequenced from blood CD8+ and CD4+ T cells. Relapsing-remitting disease, either stable or active, was present in the treatment-naive patients who were the multiple sclerosis controls. RNA totalling 0.5 to 1 ug underwent reverse transcription with random hexamers. TCRdb fed the immunoSEQ multiplex PCR reads into MiXCR, producing one record per CDR3 protein. The table lists some 300,000 distinct CDR3 sequences, approximately 85% of them singletons.

The origin of this receptor is a human donor with multiple sclerosis. Sequencing was done on a sample of CD8+ T cells from PBMCs. The rearrangement uses TRBV6-6 and TRBJ1-2; 8 bases map to TRBD1. The CDR3 loop reads CASRKPGQERGYGYTF. Written as DNA, the CDR3 is TGTGCCAGCAGGAAACCGGGACAGGAGAGGGGCTATGGCTACACCTTC.